These T cell receptor beta chains were read from a single sample in a study of vaccination effects on CD4 cells after COVID-19. Some clones are missing from TCRdb's copy, which holds only in-frame ones; the method was immunoSEQ multiplex PCR. The data show under 40,000 clones, with roughly 70% seen just once and about 3.8% held by the top ten. Antigens for these TCRs are unknown. This sample comprised CD4+ T cells from PBMCs cultured without peptide, obtained before COVID-19 vaccination. The source is a human donor who received a COVID-19 vaccine. CDR3s include the opening cysteine and the closing phenylalanine or tryptophan. The order of the fields is clone size, V gene, J gene, D gene, CDR3 DNA, CDR3 protein. A D gene is named only where the DNA matches it firmly. Clone size is shown for a subset of rows, as once, few, many or a class of expanded clone.

size: NA
V: TRBV2
J: TRBJ1-2
D: NA
DNA: TGTGCCAGCAGTGATTGGGGAAATGGCTACACCTTC
CDR3: CASSDWGNGYTF

size: medium-sized
V: TRBV2
J: TRBJ1-5
D: NA
DNA: TGTGCCAGCAGTCCCCCGGGTCAGCCCCAGCATTTT
CDR3: CASSPPGQPQHF

size: NA
V: TRBV18
J: TRBJ1-5
D: NA
DNA: TGTGCCAGCTCACTAGACAGCAGGAATCAGCCCCAGCATTTT
CDR3: CASSLDSRNQPQHF

size: few
V: TRBV6-5
J: TRBJ1-2
D: NA
DNA: TGTGCCAGCAGGCGCGTGGGGGGCAGGTATGGCTACACCTTC
CDR3: CASRRVGGRYGYTF

size: once
V: TRBV7-9
J: TRBJ2-5
D: NA
DNA: TGTGCCAGCAGCTTATTGGCGGGGCAAGAGACCCAGTACTTC
CDR3: CASSLLAGQETQYF

size: few
V: TRBV10-3
J: TRBJ1-3
D: NA
DNA: TGTGCCATCAGTGAGTCGATTGGGGACTCTGGAAACACCATATATTTT
CDR3: CAISESIGDSGNTIYF

size: few
V: TRBV16
J: TRBJ1-2
D: TRBD1
DNA: TGTGCCAGCAGCCCCTACCTTGGACAGGAGAACTATGGCTACACCTTC
CDR3: CASSPYLGQENYGYTF

size: NA
V: TRBV20-1
J: TRBJ1-3
D: NA
DNA: TGCAGTGCTAGTCCCAGGGGTTTGGCTGGAAACACCATATATTTT
CDR3: CSASPRGLAGNTIYF

size: NA
V: TRBV2
J: TRBJ1-4
D: NA
DNA: TGTGCCAGCAGGACGGGCAACAGGGATATTAGAGCAACTAATGAAAAACTGTTTTTT
CDR3: CASRTGNRDIRATNEKLFF

size: NA
V: TRBV12-5
J: TRBJ2-5
D: TRBD1
DNA: TGTGCTAGTGGTTTGGAAACCGGGACAGCGACCCAGTACTTC
CDR3: CASGLETGTATQYF

size: NA
V: TRBV18
J: TRBJ2-5
D: TRBD1
DNA: TGTGCCAGCTCACCCCAGGGGGAAGAGACCCAGTACTTC
CDR3: CASSPQGEETQYF

size: NA
V: TRBV11-3
J: TRBJ2-1
D: TRBD1
DNA: TGTGCCAGCAGCCGCCAGGACAGGGACCCCCCCATGGGGTACAATGAGCAGTTCTTC
CDR3: CASSRQDRDPPMGYNEQFF

size: NA
V: TRBV2
J: TRBJ1-6
D: NA
DNA: TGTGCCAGCAGCGCAGACGGGGCCAGCTATAATTCACCCCTCCACTTT
CDR3: CASSADGASYNSPLHF

size: NA
V: TRBV10-1
J: TRBJ2-5
D: TRBD2
DNA: TGCGCCAGCAGCTCTGGACTAGCGGGGACGGAGACCCAGTACTTC
CDR3: CASSSGLAGTETQYF

size: NA
V: TRBV29-1
J: TRBJ2-3
D: TRBD2
DNA: TGCAGCGTTGTAACACTAGCGGGAGTGGCAGATACGCAGTATTTT
CDR3: CSVVTLAGVADTQYF

size: few
V: TRBV14
J: TRBJ1-3
D: NA
DNA: TGTGCCAGCAGCCAAGATTATGAGGGGAGGGGAAACACCATATATTTT
CDR3: CASSQDYEGRGNTIYF

size: NA
V: TRBV24-1
J: TRBJ2-5
D: TRBD1
DNA: TGTGCCACCAGTGTGCTGGACAGGTACCAAGAGACCCAGTACTTC
CDR3: CATSVLDRYQETQYF